This record covers a single T cell receptor beta chain. What it binds is not known. V lost 3 bases and J lost 0; bases outside the gene matches: 9. CDR3 length: 17 amino acids. Germline CDR1 SEHNR, CDR2 FQNEAQ (reference sequence). The sample belongs to a study of T-cell reconstitution after alpha-beta-depleted transplantation in children. Unique molecular identifiers were incorporated into the prepared TCRbeta library. TCRdb analysed the PCR reads with MiXCR anew, one entry per CDR3 protein. The sample holds about 600,000 distinct CDR3 sequences, 23% seen once. General study findings and limits: Where some patients showed high TCRbeta diversity at day 60, it came from recipient T cells and thymic progenitors that had survived. Newly made T cells mostly supplied T-cell counts and diversity one year after transplant.

This clonotype originated in a boy in the first two years of life who had a stem cell transplant for acute myeloid leukemia, so the T cells may come from the graft donor. The sequences come from PBMCs, mostly from graft donor cells, collected 360 days after TCRalphabeta/CD19-depleted stem cell transplant. The chain combines TRBV7-9 with TRBJ2-7; 9 bases fit TRBD1. The CDR3 DNA follows: TGTGCCAGCAGCTTCTCATTGGGACAGGGAAACTCCTACGAGCAGTACGTC. Its translation: CASSFSLGQGNSYEQYV.